Listed below are T cell receptor beta chains from one sample, sequenced in a study of identifying expanded T cells in peripheral blood. Libraries were prepared by immunoSEQ multiplex PCR; TCRdb keeps only in-frame clonotypes and omits some of them. The sample contains 90,000 to 95,000 clones, roughly 87% of which appear only once. What was sequenced was blood. Source of these receptors: a person between 18 and 75 years old in good health. CDR3s include the opening cysteine and the closing phenylalanine or tryptophan. A D gene is named only where the DNA matches it firmly. Only part of the rows carry a size: once, few, many, or a class if the clone is expanded.

clone_size	v_call	d_call	cdr3_length	j_call	cdr3_nt	cdr3_aa
.	TRBV5-5	TRBD2	12	TRBJ2-1	TGTGCCAGCTTTTTATCTAGCGGTGAGCAGTTCTTC	CASFLSSGEQFF
.	TRBV30	.	16	TRBJ2-1	TGTGCCTGGCGGGAAGGGGCACCGAGCTCCTACAATGAGCAGTTCTTC	CAWREGAPSSYNEQFF
.	TRBV5-4	.	13	TRBJ1-2	TGTGCCAGCAGCTCCGTGGACAGAAGTGGCTACACCTTC	CASSSVDRSGYTF
.	TRBV10-3	.	15	TRBJ1-2	TGTGCCATCAGTGATTGGGGCGTCGTAAACTATGGCTACACCTTC	CAISDWGVVNYGYTF
.	TRBV27	TRBD2	15	TRBJ2-1	TGTGCCAGCAGGGAGGGGAGGGGCCGGGGTAGTGAGCAGTTCTTC	CASREGRGRGSEQFF
.	TRBV7-2	TRBD2	17	TRBJ2-1	TGTGCCAGCAGCTTTGGGACAAGGACTAGCAGATACAATGAGCAGTTCTTC	CASSFGTRTSRYNEQFF
.	TRBV6-1	.	14	TRBJ1-4	TGTGCCAGCAGGATGGAGGCGACTAATGAAAAACTGTTTTTT	CASRMEATNEKLFF
.	TRBV5-1	.	13	TRBJ2-5	TGCGCCAGCATGAGTTTGGGTGGTGAGACCCAGTACTTC	CASMSLGGETQYF
.	TRBV10-1	.	13	TRBJ2-7	TGCGCCAGCAGTGTACACGGCGTCGGCGAGCAGTACTTC	CASSVHGVGEQYF
.	TRBV25-1	TRBD1	15	TRBJ1-2	TGTGCCAGCGGGGGTGCGGGGAGACAGGGCGAGGGCTACACCTTC	CASGGAGRQGEGYTF
.	TRBV6-5	.	11	TRBJ1-2	TGTGCCAGCAGCCGCAACTATGGCTACACCTTC	CASSRNYGYTF
few	TRBV6-1	.	18	TRBJ1-5	TGTGCCAGCAGTGAAGCCCATCGGCGGCCCTATAGCAATCAGCCCCAGCATTTT	CASSEAHRRPYSNQPQHF
once	TRBV9	.	16	TRBJ1-2	TGTGCCAGCAGCGTAGTCCCAGGACAGCCTAACTATGGCTACACCTTC	CASSVVPGQPNYGYTF
.	TRBV7-3	.	13	TRBJ2-5	TGTGCCAGCAGCTTAGGACTCCAAGAGACCCAGTACTTC	CASSLGLQETQYF
.	TRBV7-6	.	14	TRBJ1-3	TGTGCCAGCAGCTTAAACCAGCATGGAAACACCATATATTTT	CASSLNQHGNTIYF
.	TRBV5-1	TRBD1	14	TRBJ1-2	TGCGCCAGCAGCTTCTCACCGGGACAGGGGCGAGACACCTTC	CASSFSPGQGRDTF
.	TRBV15	TRBD1	14	TRBJ1-1	TGTGCCACCAGCAGAGAACAGGGGGTCACTGAAGCTTTCTTT	CATSREQGVTEAFF
.	TRBV11-2	.	13	TRBJ1-2	TGTGCCAGCAGCTTAGAGGGCCGGGTGGGCTACACCTTC	CASSLEGRVGYTF
.	TRBV28	.	14	TRBJ2-1	TGTGCCAGCAGTAAAACCGGGAGTTACAATGAGCAGTTCTTC	CASSKTGSYNEQFF
.	TRBV4-1	.	14	TRBJ1-5	TGCGCCAGCAGCCAAGGGCAGGGGAATCAGCCCCAGCATTTT	CASSQGQGNQPQHF
.	TRBV6-1	.	13	TRBJ1-2	TGTGCCAGCAGTGAAGCGCCGGGCTATGGCTACACCTTC	CASSEAPGYGYTF
.	TRBV7-3	TRBD1	13	TRBJ2-7	TGTGCCAGCAGCCGGACAGGAGGCCACGAGCAGTACTTC	CASSRTGGHEQYF
once	TRBV5-1	.	11	TRBJ2-1	TGCGCCAGCAGGGGGGAGTATGAGCAGTTCTTC	CASRGEYEQFF
.	TRBV10-3	TRBD2	14	TRBJ2-2	TGTGCCAGCACCGGGACTACTGACACCGGGGAGCTGTTTTTT	CASTGTTDTGELFF